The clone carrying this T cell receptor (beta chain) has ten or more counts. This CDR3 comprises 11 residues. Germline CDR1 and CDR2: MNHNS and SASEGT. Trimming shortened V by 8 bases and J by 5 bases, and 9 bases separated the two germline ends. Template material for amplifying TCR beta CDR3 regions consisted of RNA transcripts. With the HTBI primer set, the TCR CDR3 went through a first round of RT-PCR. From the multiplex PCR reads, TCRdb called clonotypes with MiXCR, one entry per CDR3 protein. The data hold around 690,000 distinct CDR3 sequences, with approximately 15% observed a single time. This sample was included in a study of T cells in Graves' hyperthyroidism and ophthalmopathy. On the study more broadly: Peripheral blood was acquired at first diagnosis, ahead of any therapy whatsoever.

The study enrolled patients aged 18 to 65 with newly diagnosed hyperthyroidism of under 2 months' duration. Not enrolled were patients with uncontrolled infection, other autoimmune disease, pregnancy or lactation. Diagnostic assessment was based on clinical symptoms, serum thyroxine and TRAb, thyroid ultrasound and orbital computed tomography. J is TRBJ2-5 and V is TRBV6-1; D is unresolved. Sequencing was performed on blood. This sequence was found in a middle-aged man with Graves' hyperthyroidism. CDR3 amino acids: CASGLGETQYF. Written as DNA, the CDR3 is TGTGCCAGCGGATTAGGGGAGACCCAGTACTTC.